This T cell receptor (beta chain) was captured in a study of blood T cell repertoires in COVID-19. Study information: Sites across the United States, Italy and Spain contributed samples from acute and convalescent COVID-19. T cells, B-cell-depleted T cells, or PBMCs supplied cDNA or gDNA.

Original processing methods: Researchers report that nucleated cell counts were estimated from reference gene primer amplification. Clones were read by immunoSEQ multiplex PCR, and TCRdb kept only the in-frame ones, dropping some. V and J calls and clone size are given by that table; D and trimming were obtained from the DNA. This sample carries 70,000 or so clones, around nine tenths of them seen once, and the ten largest clones take approximately 1.4%. The CDR3 sequence is 15 residues long. Looked up from germline, CDR1 is MNHEY and CDR2 is SMNVEV (reference sequence). J lost 5 bases, V lost 4 bases, and 6 bases had no gene match.

Sequenced material: peripheral blood. The sequence derives from a human donor in a cohort sampled during active COVID-19. The gene calls are TRBV27 and TRBJ1-2; 11 bases agree with TRBD1. In DNA form, the CDR3 reads TGTGCCAGCAGTTCCCTAGGGACAGGGGGGTATGGCTACACCTTC. It codes for CASSSLGTGGYGYTF.